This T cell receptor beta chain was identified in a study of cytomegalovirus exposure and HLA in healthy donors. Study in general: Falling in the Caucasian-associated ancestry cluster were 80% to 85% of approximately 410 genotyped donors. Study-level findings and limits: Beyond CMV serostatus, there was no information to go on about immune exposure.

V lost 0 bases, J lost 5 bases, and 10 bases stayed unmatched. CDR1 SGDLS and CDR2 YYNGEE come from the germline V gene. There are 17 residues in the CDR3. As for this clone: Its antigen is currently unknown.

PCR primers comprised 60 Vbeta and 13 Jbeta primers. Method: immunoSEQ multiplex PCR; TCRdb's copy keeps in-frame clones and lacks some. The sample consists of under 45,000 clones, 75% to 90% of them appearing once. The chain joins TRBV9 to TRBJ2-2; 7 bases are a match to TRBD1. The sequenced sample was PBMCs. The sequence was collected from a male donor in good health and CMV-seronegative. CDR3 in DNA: TGTGCCAGCAGCGTAGGCTCCCGCACAGGGGTAACCGGGGAGCTGTTTTTT. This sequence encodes CASSVGSRTGVTGELFF.